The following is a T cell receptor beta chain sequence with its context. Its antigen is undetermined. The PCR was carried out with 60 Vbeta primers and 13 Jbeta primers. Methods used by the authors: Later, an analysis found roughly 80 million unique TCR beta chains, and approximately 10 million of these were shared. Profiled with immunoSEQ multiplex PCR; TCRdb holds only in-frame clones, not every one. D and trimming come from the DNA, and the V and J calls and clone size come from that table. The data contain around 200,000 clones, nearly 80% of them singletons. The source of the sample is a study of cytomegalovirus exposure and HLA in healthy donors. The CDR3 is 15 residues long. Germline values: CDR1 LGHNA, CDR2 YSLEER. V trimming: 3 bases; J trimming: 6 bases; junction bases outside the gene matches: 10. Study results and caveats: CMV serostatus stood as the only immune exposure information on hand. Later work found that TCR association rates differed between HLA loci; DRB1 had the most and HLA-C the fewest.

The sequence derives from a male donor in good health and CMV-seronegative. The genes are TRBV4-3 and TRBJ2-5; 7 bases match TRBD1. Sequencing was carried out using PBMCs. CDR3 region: CASSQDQTGWKTQYF. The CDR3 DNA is TGCGCCAGCAGCCAGGATCAGACAGGGTGGAAGACCCAGTACTTC.